This TCR beta chain derives from a study of T cells in localized non-small cell lung cancer. Study outcomes and limitations: Because researchers sequenced only one region of the tumor, heterogeneity is still possible. Density of T cells in blood, when higher, went with longer overall survival. There was higher T cell clonality in uninvolved adjacent lung than in tumor, and it was highest there. The appearance of a median approximately 55 of the top 100 tumor clones was seen in adjacent lung.

This clone occurred once. Its cognate antigen is unknown. Sequencing was performed with immunoSEQ multiplex PCR; in TCRdb, only in-frame clones are kept and a portion is missing. The sample lists over 9,500 clones; 29% were seen once. The germline V gene has CDR1 SGHRS and CDR2 YFSETQ. CDR3 size: 15 residues. The V end was cut by 5 bases, the J end by 5 bases, with 19 bases between. The sequencing here drew on lung tumor tissue, taken before any cancer treatment. The receptor comes from a man aged 40-75 years with stage I lung adenocarcinoma. This chain links TRBV5-1 with TRBJ1-1; D might be TRBD1 (5 bases). CDR3 sequence reads: CASSLADAGWTEAFF. CDR3 nucleotide sequence: TGCGCCAGCAGTCTGGCCGATGCAGGGTGGACTGAAGCTTTCTTT.